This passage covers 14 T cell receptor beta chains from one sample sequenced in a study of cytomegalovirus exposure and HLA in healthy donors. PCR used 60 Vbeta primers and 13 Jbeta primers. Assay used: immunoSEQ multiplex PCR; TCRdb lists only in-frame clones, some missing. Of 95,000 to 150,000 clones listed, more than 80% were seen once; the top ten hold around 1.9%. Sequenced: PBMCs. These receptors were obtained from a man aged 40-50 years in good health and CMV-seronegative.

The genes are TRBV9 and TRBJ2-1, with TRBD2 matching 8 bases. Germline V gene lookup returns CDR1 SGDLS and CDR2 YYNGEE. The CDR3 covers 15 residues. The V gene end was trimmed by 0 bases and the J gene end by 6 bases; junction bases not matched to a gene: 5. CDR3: CASSVAAGVPNEQFF. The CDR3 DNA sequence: TGTGCCAGCAGCGTAGCAGCGGGAGTTCCCAATGAGCAGTTCTTC.

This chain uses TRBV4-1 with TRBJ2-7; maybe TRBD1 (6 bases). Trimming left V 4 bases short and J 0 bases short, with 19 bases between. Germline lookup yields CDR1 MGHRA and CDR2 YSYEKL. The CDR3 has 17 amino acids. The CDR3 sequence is CASSRNRDTDTSYEQYF. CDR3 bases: TGCGCCAGCAGCCGAAACCGGGACACGGACACCTCCTACGAGCAGTACTTC.

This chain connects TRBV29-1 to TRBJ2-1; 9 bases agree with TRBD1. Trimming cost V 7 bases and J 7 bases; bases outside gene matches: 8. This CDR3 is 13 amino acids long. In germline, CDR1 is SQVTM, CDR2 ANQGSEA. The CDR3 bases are TGCAGCGGGAGGGGACAGGGTGGGAATGAGCAGTTCTTC. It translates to CSGRGQGGNEQFF.

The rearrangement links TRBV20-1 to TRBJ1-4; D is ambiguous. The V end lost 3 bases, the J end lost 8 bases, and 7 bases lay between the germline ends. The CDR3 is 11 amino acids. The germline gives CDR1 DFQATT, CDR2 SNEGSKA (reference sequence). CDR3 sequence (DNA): TGCAGTGCTAGGTCAGAAGAAAAACTGTTTTTT. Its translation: CSARSEEKLFF.

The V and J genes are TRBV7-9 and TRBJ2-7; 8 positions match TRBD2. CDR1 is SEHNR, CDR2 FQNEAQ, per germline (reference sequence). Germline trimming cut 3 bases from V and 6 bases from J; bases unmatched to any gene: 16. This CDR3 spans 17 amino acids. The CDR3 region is CASSFPGLEEVGGEQYF. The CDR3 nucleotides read TGTGCCAGCAGCTTTCCGGGACTAGAGGAAGTTGGGGGCGAGCAGTACTTC.

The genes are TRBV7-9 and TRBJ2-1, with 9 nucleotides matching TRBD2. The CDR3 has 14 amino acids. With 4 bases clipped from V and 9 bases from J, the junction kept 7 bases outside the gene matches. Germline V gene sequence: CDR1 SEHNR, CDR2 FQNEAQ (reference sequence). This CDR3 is CASSYISGSSEQFF. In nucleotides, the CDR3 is TGTGCCAGCAGCTACATTAGCGGGAGTAGTGAGCAGTTCTTC.

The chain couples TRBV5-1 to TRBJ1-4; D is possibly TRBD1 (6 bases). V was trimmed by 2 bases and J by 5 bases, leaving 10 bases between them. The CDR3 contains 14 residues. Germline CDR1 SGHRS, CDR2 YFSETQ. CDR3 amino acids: CASSLQGPNEKLFF. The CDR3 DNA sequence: TGCGCCAGCAGCTTACAGGGACCAAATGAAAAACTGTTTTTT.

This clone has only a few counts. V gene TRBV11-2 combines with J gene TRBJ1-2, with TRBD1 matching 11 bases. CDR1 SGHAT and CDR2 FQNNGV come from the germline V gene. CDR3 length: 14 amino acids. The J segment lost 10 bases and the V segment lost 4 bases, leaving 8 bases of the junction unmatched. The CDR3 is CASSYVDRGRDYTF. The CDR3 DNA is TGTGCCAGCAGCTACGTGGACAGGGGGCGAGACTACACCTTC.

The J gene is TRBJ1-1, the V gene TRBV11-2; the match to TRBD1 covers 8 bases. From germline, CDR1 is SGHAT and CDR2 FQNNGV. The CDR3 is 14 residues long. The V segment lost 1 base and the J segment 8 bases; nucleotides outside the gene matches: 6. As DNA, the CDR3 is TGTGCCAGCAGCTTAGCGACAGGGGCTATCGAAGCTTTCTTT. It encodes CASSLATGAIEAFF.

Written as DNA, the CDR3 is TGTGCCAGCAGCGGACCCCCGGGGAGGGAGACCTACGAGCAGTACTTC. It specifies CASSGPPGRETYEQYF. The rearrangement links TRBV9 to TRBJ2-7; TRBD2 matches at 7 bases. Germline lookup yields CDR1 SGDLS and CDR2 YYNGEE. The CDR3 has 16 amino acids. The V gene end was trimmed by 3 bases and the J gene end by 2 bases; junction bases not matched to a gene: 11. The variable domain in full, with the rest retrieved from reference TRBV9 and TRBJ2-7, is DSGVTQTPKHLITATGQRVTLRCSPRSGDLSVYWYQQSLDQGLQFLIQYYNGEERAKGNILERFSAQQFPDLHSELNLSSLELGDSALYFCASSGPPGRETYEQYFGPGTRLTVT.

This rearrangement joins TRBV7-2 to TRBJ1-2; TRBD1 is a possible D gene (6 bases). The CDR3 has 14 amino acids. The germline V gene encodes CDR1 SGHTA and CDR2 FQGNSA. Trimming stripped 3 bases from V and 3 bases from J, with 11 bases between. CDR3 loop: CASSLSYRDYGYTF. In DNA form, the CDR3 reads TGTGCCAGCAGCTTGTCCTACAGGGACTATGGCTACACCTTC.

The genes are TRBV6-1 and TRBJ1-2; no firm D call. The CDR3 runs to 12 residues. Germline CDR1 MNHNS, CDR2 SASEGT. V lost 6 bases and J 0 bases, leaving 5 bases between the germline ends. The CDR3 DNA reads TGTGCCAGCAGCACTACTAACTATGGCTACACCTTC. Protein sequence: CASSTTNYGYTF.

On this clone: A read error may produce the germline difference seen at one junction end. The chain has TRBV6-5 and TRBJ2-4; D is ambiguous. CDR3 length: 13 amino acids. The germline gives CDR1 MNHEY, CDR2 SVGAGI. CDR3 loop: CASSSQAKNSQYF. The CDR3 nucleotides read TGTGCCAGCAGTTCACAAGCCAAAAACAGTCAGTACTTC.

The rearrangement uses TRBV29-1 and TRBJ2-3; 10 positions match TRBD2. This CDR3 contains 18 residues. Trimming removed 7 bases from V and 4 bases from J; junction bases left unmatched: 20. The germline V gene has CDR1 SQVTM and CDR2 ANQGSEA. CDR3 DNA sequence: TGCAGCGCGAATCTTGGGGCTAGCGGGAGAGGGGGACCAGATACGCAGTATTTT. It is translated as CSANLGASGRGGPDTQYF.